This record covers a single TCR beta chain. Its antigen is unidentified. The sample carries other DNA sequences with the same CDR3. The sample is drawn from a study of beta chain features in type 1 diabetes. Every bit of the isolated RNA underwent reverse transcription, so sequencing read expressed TCRB transcripts. The assay was immunoSEQ multiplex PCR, and TCRdb's table has in-frame clones only and misses some. The sample carries just over 600,000 clones, about 16% recorded once. Study-level findings and limits: Naive, central memory and Treg TCRB repertoires appeared more alike in patients than in healthy donors.

Germline V lookup: CDR1 KGHSH, CDR2 LQKENI. The germline V and J ends were trimmed by 2 bases and 0 bases, with 8 bases remaining between them. The CDR3 runs 15 residues. The chain links TRBV18 to TRBJ2-4; D remains unclear. This receptor was obtained from a man younger than 35 in good health. Sequencing used naive CD4+ T cells from blood. CDR3 DNA sequence: TGTGCCAGCTCACCATCCGGGCTAGCCAAAAACATTCAGTACTTC. Translating gives CASSPSGLAKNIQYF. Together with reference TRBV18 and TRBJ2-4, the CDR3 gives the full variable domain: NAGVMQNPRHLVRRRGQEARLRCSPMKGHSHVYWYRQLPEEGLKFMVYLQKENIIDESGMPKERFSAEFPKEGPSILRIQQVVRGDSAAYFCASSPSGLAKNIQYFGAGTRLSVL.